This T cell receptor beta chain comes out of a study of CD8 T cells in ankylosing spondylitis. Library preparation for TCR beta used quantitative 5'-RACE with molecular barcodes. TCRdb passed the 5' RACE reads through MiXCR, listing each CDR3 protein once. Here the sample spans 750,000 to 850,000 distinct CDR3 sequences, roughly 10% being singletons. Of note for this clonotype: Its antigen is still unknown.

Study-level results: Relatively scarce in peripheral blood, disease-linked clones were CD8+. Ankylosing spondylitis blood seemed to carry a telltale TCR beta motif made of about 8 highly homologous variants. Prior work had noted some motif variants in reactive arthritis blood and synovial fluid.

Germline CDR1 reads LGHNA; CDR2 reads YSLEER. CDR3 size: 18 residues. V was cut by 0 bases and J by 0 bases, with 15 bases left in between. This chain uses TRBV4-3 with TRBJ2-4; the D is unclear. This TCR derives from a male donor with ankylosing spondylitis. Sequencing was performed on blood, either unsorted or a sorted T cell fraction (not recorded which). The CDR3, as DNA: TGCGCCAGCAGCCAAGATTGGGGAATCTGGCTAGCCAAAAACATTCAGTACTTC. Protein sequence: CASSQDWGIWLAKNIQYF.